This T cell receptor (beta chain) came from a study of blood T cell repertoires in COVID-19. The repertoire was sequenced with immunoSEQ multiplex PCR; TCRdb's copy has only in-frame clones and lacks some. The sample gives roughly 100,000 clones, roughly 80% of which show up once; approximately 19% is in the top ten. This CDR3 spans 16 amino acids. Germline lookup yields CDR1 MNHEY and CDR2 SVGEGT. The J segment lost 6 bases and the V segment lost 5 bases, leaving 12 bases of the junction unmatched. The source material was peripheral blood. The receptor comes from a woman aged 70-85 years with acute or convalescent COVID-19. This sequence joins TRBV6-2 or TRBV6-3 and TRBJ2-3; 9 nucleotides line up with TRBD2. Written as DNA, the CDR3 is TGTGCCAGCAGTAGCGCGGGACTAGCCCGTCCGGATACGCAGTATTTT. It is translated as CASSSAGLARPDTQYF.